Each of the 9 T cell receptor beta chains below was sequenced from the same sample in a study of preoperative IRX-2 immunotherapy in early breast cancer (dated by TCRdb to between 2018 and 2020). The intended sense of this specimen's treatment or condition label: preoperative locoregional IRX-2 cytokine immunotherapy. The library was obtained by the immunoSEQ multiplex PCR assay. What TCRdb holds here is the immuneACCESS table cut down to in-frame rearrangements. Part of the clones is not present; checked against another copy, under half of the missing clones reflect an unresolved V gene, and the others are unexplained. In this sample the table shows around 3,700 clones, nearly 70% of which occur a single time. The biggest ten clones account for 10% to 15% of the sample. This material consisted of tumor tissue, taken after IRX-2 immunotherapy. The receptors shown here come from a human donor with breast cancer.

This chain connects TRBV6-8 to TRBJ2-6; no firm D call. With 5 bases removed from V and 0 bases from J, the gap between germline ends came to 14 bases. Germline CDR1 and CDR2: MNHGY and SAAAGT. This CDR3 has 17 amino acids. The DNA of the CDR3 is TGTGCCAGCAGTAGATGGGGTCCCAGCTCTGGGGCCAACGTCCTGACTTTC. Protein product: CASSRWGPSSGANVLTF.

This chain uses TRBV11-3 with TRBJ2-2, with D possibly TRBD1 on 6 matching bases. The length of the CDR3 is 15 residues. Per germline, CDR1 SGHNT and CDR2 YENEEA. Trimming stripped 4 bases from V and 3 bases from J, with 12 bases between. The CDR3, as DNA: TGTGCCAGCAGCTCCCCAGGGGCGTACACCGGGGAGCTGTTTTTT. Translation: CASSSPGAYTGELFF.

This clone was observed a handful of times. This chain joins TRBV6-8 and TRBJ2-7; unclear D gene. Per the germline V gene, CDR1 is MNHGY and CDR2 is SAAAGT. This CDR3 comprises 15 residues. Trimming removed 2 bases at V and 2 bases at J, with 13 bases between. Written as DNA, the CDR3 is TGTGCCAGCAGTTACACCTTCACAGATCCCTACGAGCAGTACTTC. This codes for CASSYTFTDPYEQYF.

The chain employs TRBV28 and TRBJ2-7; unclear D gene. The CDR3 length is 14 residues. The germline gives CDR1 MDHEN, CDR2 SYDVKM. V lost 6 bases, J lost 2 bases, and 14 bases lay in between. CDR3 in DNA: TGTGCCAGCAGCCTTTCGGGCGCAGCCTACGAGCAGTACTTC. It encodes CASSLSGAAYEQYF.

The V and J genes are TRBV4-1 and TRBJ2-6; perhaps TRBD1 as D (5 bases). The CDR3 covers 16 residues. Germline V gene sequence: CDR1 MGHRA, CDR2 YSYEKL. Trimming removed 0 bases at V and 2 bases at J, with 8 bases between. CDR3 sequence (DNA): TGCGCCAGCAGCCAAGAAGGGGCAACTGGGGCCAACGTCCTGACTTTC. It translates to CASSQEGATGANVLTF.

This clone is large. Germline and junction disagree at one end, which may indicate a read error. The chain carries TRBV15 and TRBJ2-6, with 8 bases lining up with TRBD1. The CDR3 has 16 amino acids. In germline, CDR1 is LNHNV, CDR2 YYDKDF (reference sequence). CDR3 protein: CATSRAFATGDNVLTF. CDR3 bases: TGTGCCACCAGCAGAGCTTTTGCGACAGGGGACAACGTCCTGACTTTC. Full variable domain (outside the CDR3, taken from reference TRBV15 and TRBJ2-6): DAMVIQNPRYQVTQFGKPVTLSCSQTLNHNVMYWYQQKSSQAPKLLFHYYDKDFNNEADTPDNFQSRRPNTSFCFLDIRSPGLGDTAMYLCATSRAFATGDNVLTFGAGSRLTVL.

This chain connects TRBV1 to TRBJ1-2; TRBD1 is taken as the D call from the table, unchecked against the DNA. TRBV1 is annotated as a pseudogene. The CDR3 contains 15 residues. CDR3 bases: TGCGCCAGCAGCCAAGCCCCAGGCACAAACTATGGCTACACCTTC. Translation: CASSQAPGTNYGYTF.

This clone was seen only once. This sequence joins TRBV23-1 and TRBJ2-1; D possibly corresponds to TRBD2 (5 bases). TRBV23-1 is an ORF, and what it does is uncertain. The V end was cut by 6 bases, the J end by 0 bases, with 15 bases between. This CDR3 region has 16 residues. The CDR3 DNA follows: TGCGCCAGCAGCTTAGAAGGGAGAGTCTCCTACAATGAGCAGTTCTTC. Translated: CASSLEGRVSYNEQFF.

The chain employs TRBV19 and TRBJ1-5; D is ambiguous. Trimming removed 4 bases at V and 1 base at J, with 8 bases between. Germline CDR1 is LNHDA and CDR2 is SQIVND (reference sequence). This CDR3 comprises 14 residues. The CDR3 spells CASSNRRSNQPQHF. In DNA, the CDR3 is TGTGCCAGTAGTAACAGACGGAGCAATCAGCCCCAGCATTTT.